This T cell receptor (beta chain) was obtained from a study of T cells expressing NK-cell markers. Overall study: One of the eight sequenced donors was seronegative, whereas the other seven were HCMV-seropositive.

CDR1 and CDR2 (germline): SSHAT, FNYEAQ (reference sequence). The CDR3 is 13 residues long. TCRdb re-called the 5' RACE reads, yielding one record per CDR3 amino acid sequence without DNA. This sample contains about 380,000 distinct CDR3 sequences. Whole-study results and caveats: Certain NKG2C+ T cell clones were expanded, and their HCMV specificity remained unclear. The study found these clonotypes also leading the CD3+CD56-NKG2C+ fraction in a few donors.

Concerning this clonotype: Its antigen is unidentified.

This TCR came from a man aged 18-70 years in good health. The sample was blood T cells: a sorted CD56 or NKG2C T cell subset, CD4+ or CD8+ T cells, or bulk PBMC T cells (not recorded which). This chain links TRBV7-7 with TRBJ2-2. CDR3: CASSSNGAGELFF.